What follows is one TCR beta chain and its context. What it binds is unknown. The identical CDR3 is also encoded by other nucleotide sequences in the sample. This entry comes from a study of shared clonotypes between healthy human individuals. About the research overall: There were three CD4 naive, three CD4 memory, two CD8 naive and one CD8 memory plates per donor. Study results and caveats: Clonotype sharing among donors likely depends on sequencing depth.

The length of the CDR3 is 12 residues. Losses at the gene ends were 3 bases for V and 6 bases for J; bases not matched to a gene: 1. Germline V gene data show CDR1 as KGHSH and CDR2 as LQKENI. The run depth of the assay was deep. TCRdb keeps only in-frame clones here, not all; method: immunoSEQ multiplex PCR. This repertoire shows approximately 620,000 clones, 97% found once; its top ten account for around 0.06%. The sequenced sample consisted of naive CD4+ T cells sorted from blood. Subset described: CD45RA+ positively selected. The receptor was derived from a woman in her 30s in good health. V is TRBV18 and J is TRBJ2-7; 8 positions agree with TRBD2. CDR3 residues: CASSPRGGEQYF. The DNA for the CDR3 is TGTGCCAGCTCACCTCGGGGGGGCGAGCAGTACTTC.